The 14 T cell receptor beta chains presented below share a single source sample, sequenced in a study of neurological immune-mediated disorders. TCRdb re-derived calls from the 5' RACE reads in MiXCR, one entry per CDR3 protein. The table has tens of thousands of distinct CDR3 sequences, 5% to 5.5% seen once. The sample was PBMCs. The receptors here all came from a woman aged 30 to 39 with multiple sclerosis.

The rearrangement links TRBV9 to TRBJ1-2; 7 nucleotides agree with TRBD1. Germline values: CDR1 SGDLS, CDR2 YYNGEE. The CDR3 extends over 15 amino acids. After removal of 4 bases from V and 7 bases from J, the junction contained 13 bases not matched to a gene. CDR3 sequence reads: CASSTGQVRVGGYTF. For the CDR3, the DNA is TGTGCCAGCAGCACTGGACAGGTTCGGGTCGGTGGCTACACCTTC.

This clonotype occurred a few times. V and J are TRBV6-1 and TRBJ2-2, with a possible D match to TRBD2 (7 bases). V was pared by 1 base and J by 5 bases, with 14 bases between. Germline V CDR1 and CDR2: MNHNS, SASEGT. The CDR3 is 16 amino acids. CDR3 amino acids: CASSEVGGGGTGELFF. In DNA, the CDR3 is TGTGCCAGCAGTGAAGTGGGCGGGGGCGGTACCGGGGAGCTGTTTTTT.

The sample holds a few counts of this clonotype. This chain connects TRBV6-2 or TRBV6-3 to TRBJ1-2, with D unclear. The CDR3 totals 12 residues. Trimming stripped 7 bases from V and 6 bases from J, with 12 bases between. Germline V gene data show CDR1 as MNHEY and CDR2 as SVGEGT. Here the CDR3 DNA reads TGTGCCAGCACCCACGGGGTAAATGGCTACACCTTC. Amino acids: CASTHGVNGYTF.

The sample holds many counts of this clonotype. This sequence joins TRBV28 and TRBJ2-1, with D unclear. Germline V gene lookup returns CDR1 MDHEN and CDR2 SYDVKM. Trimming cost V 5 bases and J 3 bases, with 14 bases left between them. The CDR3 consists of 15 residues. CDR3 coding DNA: TGTGCCAGCAGTCCTGACTTGCCCGGCTACAATGAGCAGTTCTTC. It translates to CASSPDLPGYNEQFF.

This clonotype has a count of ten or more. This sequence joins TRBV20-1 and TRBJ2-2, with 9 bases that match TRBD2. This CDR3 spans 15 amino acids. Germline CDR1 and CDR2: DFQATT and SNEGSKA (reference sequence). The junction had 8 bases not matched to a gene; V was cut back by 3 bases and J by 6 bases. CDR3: CSARKAGGLSGELFF. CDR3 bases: TGCAGTGCTAGGAAAGCGGGAGGACTTTCCGGGGAGCTGTTTTTT.

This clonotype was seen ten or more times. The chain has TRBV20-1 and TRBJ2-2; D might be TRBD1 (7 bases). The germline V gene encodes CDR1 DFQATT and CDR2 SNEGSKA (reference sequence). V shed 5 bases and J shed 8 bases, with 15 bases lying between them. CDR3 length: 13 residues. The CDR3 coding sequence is TGCAGTGCTGGGGGGCAGGGGGTTGGGGAGCTGTTTTTT. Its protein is CSAGGQGVGELFF.

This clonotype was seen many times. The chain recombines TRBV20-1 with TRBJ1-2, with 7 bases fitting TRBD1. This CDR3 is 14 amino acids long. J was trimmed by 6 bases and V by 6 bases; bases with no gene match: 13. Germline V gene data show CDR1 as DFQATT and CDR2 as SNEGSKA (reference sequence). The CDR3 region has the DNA TGCAGTGCCCCAGGGCCAGGGGGGTCTGATGGCTACACCTTC. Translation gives CSAPGPGGSDGYTF.

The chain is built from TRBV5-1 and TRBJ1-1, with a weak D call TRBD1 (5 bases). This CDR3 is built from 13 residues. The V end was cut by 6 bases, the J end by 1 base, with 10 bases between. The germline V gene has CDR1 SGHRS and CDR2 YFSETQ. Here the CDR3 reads CASKFDRNTEAFF. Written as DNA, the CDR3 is TGCGCCAGCAAGTTCGACAGGAACACTGAAGCTTTCTTT.

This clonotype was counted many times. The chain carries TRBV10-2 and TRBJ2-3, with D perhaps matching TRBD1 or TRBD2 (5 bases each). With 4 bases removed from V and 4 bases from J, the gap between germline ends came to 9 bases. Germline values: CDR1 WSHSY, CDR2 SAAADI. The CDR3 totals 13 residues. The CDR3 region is CASSVRGADTQYF. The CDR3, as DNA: TGCGCCAGCAGTGTTCGGGGCGCAGATACGCAGTATTTT.

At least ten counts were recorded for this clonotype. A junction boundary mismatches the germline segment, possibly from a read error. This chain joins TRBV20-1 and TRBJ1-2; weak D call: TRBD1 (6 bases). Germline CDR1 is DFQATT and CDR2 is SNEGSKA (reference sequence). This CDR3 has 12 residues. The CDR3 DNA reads TGCAGTGCTAGAGATTTTCAGGGGAGAGCCGACTTC. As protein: CSARDFQGRADF.

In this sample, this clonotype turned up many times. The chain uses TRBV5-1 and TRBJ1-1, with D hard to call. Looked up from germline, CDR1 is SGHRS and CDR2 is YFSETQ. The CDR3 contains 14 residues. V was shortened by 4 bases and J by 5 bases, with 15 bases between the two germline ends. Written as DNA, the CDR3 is TGCGCCAGCAGCCCACATTTGGGCGCGACTGAAGCTTTCTTT. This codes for CASSPHLGATEAFF.

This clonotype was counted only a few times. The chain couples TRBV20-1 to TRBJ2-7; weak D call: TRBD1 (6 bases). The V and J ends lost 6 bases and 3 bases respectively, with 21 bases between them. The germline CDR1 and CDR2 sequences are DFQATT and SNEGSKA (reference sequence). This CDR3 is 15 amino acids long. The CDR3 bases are TGCAGTGCAGAGTCCCAGACAGGTCCTCACTACGAGCAGTACTTC. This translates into CSAESQTGPHYEQYF.

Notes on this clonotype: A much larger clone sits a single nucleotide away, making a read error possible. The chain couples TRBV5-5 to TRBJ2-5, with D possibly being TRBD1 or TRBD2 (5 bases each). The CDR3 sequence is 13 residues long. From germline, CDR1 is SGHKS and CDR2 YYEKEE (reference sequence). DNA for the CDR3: TGTACCAGCAGCCTCGGGACCGAAGAGACCCAGTACTTC. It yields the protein CTSSLGTEETQYF.

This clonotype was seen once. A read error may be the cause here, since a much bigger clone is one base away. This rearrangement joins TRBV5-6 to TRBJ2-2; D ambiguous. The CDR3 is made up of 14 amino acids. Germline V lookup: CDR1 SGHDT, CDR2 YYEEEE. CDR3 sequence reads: CVSSTATQSGELFF. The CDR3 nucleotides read TGTGTCAGCAGCACTGCCACCCAGAGCGGGGAGCTGTTTTTT.